These 26 T cell receptor beta chains share one sample of origin, sequenced in a study of tumor and adjacent non-tumor tissue in lung cancer. No cell sorting was done before RNA was extracted from the tissue. The normal lung tissue was taken more than 3 cm from the tumor edge. Three rounds of nested PCR, following a modified ARM-PCR protocol, produced the TCRbeta library. Using its own MiXCR run on the multiplex PCR reads, TCRdb lists one record per CDR3 protein. Here the sample spans more than 60,000 distinct CDR3 sequences, around 82% being singletons. The source material was distant non-tumor lung tissue. The origin of the receptors is a man in his sixties with non-small cell lung cancer.

In this sample, this clonotype turned up a few times. A much larger clone lies one base from this, so it may be a read error. The gene calls are TRBV21-1 and TRBJ2-7; TRBD1 reflects the table's D call only, with no check against the DNA. TRBV21-1 is recorded as a pseudogene. The length of the CDR3 is 16 residues. CDR3 in amino acids: CASSIHRDVPTYEQYF. Written as DNA, the CDR3 is TGTGCCAGCAGCATACACAGGGATGTCCCGACCTACGAGCAGTACTTC.

In regard to this clonotype: An end of the junction does not agree with germline; a read error may underlie this. The chain recombines TRBV28 with TRBJ2-6, with D possibly TRBD1 on 5 matching bases. CDR1 and CDR2 (germline): MDHEN, SYDVKM. CDR3 size: 16 residues. Here the CDR3 DNA reads TGTGCCAGCAGCCCAGGTCCCAGCTCTGGGGCAAACGCCCTGACTTTC. This sequence encodes CASSPGPSSGANALTF. The entire variable domain, with the rest obtained from reference TRBV28 and TRBJ2-6, is as follows: DVKVTQSSRYLVKRTGEKVFLECVQDMDHENMFWYRQDPGLGLRLIYFSYDVKMKEKGDIPEGYSVSREKKERFSLILESASTNQTSMYLCASSPGPSSGANALTFGAGSRLTVL.

As concerns this clonotype: A read error may produce the germline difference seen at one junction end. The chain combines TRBV4-1 with TRBJ1-1; the D is unclear. Per the germline V gene, CDR1 is MGHRA and CDR2 is YSYEKL. The CDR3 sequence is 14 residues long. CDR3 DNA: TGCGCCAGCAGCCCCGGCCTAATGAGCACTGCAGCTTTCTTT. This translates into CASSPGLMSTAAFF.

About this clonotype itself: Because it lacks the conserved phenylalanine or tryptophan at the end, this CDR3 is likely a read error. The V and J genes are TRBV29-1 and TRBJ2-3, with 10 nucleotides matching TRBD2. With V trimmed by 4 bases and J by 3 bases, 7 bases remained unmatched. Per germline, CDR1 SQVTM and CDR2 ANQGSEA. The CDR3 has 15 residues. The CDR3 DNA reads as TGCAGCGTTGCCCCACTAGCGGGGAGTACAGATACGCAGTATGTT. Translation gives CSVAPLAGSTDTQYV.

This clonotype was detected only a few times. This sequence may be a read error, since a much larger clone differs from it by one base. V usage is TRBV10-3 and J usage is TRBJ2-7; D unclear. CDR1 is ENHRY, CDR2 SYGVKD, per germline. The CDR3 has 12 amino acids. Between the trimmed V and J ends, which lost 1 base and 7 bases, there was a span of 8 bases. In nucleotides, the CDR3 is TGTGCCATCAGTGAGTTGAGAGTAGAGCAGTACTTC. Translation gives CAISELRVEQYF.

Note on this clonotype: The CDR3 end shows no conserved phenylalanine or tryptophan, and so a read error is likely. The chain carries TRBV5-1 and TRBJ2-2; TRBD1 aligns across 9 bases. V gave up 6 bases and J gave up 0 bases; unmatched junction bases: 6. This CDR3 spans 16 amino acids. The germline V gene has CDR1 SGHRS and CDR2 YFSETQ. In nucleotides, the CDR3 is TGCGCCAGCATCTTACAGGGGGCTTCGAACACCGGGGAGCTGTTTTTG. Translating it yields CASILQGASNTGELFL.

On this clonotype itself: One end of the junction fails to match germline, which may point to a read error. V usage is TRBV7-9 and J usage is TRBJ2-1; D is uncertain. The CDR3 is made up of 15 amino acids. Germline V gives CDR1 SEHNR, CDR2 FQNEAQ (reference sequence). Here the CDR3 DNA reads TGTACCAGCAGATTAGGGCCCTATCATTACAATGAGCAGTTCTTC. Encoded protein: CTSRLGPYHYNEQFF.

Concerning this clonotype: The junction departs from the called germline gene at one end, perhaps through a read error. This chain links TRBV2 with TRBJ2-3; a possible D gene is TRBD2 (6 bases). Germline CDR1 reads SNHLY; CDR2 reads FYNNEI. The CDR3 contains 13 residues. In DNA form, the CDR3 reads TGTGCCAGCAGTTTCGGGGGAATAGATACACAGTATTTT. It encodes CASSFGGIDTQYF. The full variable domain, in which reference TRBV2 and TRBJ2-3 provide the parts outside the CDR3, is EPEVTQTPSHQVTQMGQEVILRCVPISNHLYFYWYRQILGQKVEFLVSFYNNEISEKSEIFDDQFSVERPDGSNFTLKIRSTKLEDSAMYFCASSFGGIDTQYFGPGTRLTVL.

The chain carries TRBV6-6 and TRBJ2-4; no definite D call. V was shortened by 10 bases and J by 6 bases, with 22 bases between the two germline ends. This CDR3 is 15 amino acids long. Germline V gene lookup returns CDR1 MNHNY and CDR2 SVGAGI (reference sequence). CDR3 nucleotides: TGTGCCATTAGTACTGCCCGAACTGTGAGAAACATTCAGTACTTC. It specifies CAISTARTVRNIQYF.

For this clonotype: This clone may be a read error of a much larger clone one base away. The V gene is TRBV20-1, the J gene TRBJ2-1; D not certain. This CDR3 spans 14 amino acids. Germline V gene data show CDR1 as DFQATT and CDR2 as SNEGSKA (reference sequence). CDR3 in DNA: TGCAGTGCTAGGGGTGGGTCCGAGACCAATGAGCACTTCTTC. Translation gives CSARGGSETNEHFF.

For this clonotype: Sequence at one end of the junction differs from germline and may be a read error. The V and J genes are TRBV4-1 and TRBJ2-3; no definite D call. This CDR3 has 14 residues. Germline CDR1 is MGHRA and CDR2 is YSYEKL. The CDR3 spells CPSSQEMPADTQYF. The DNA of the CDR3 is TGCCCCAGCAGCCAAGAGATGCCCGCGGATACACAGTATTTT.

This clonotype was counted many times. The chain carries TRBV4-1 and TRBJ1-3; no firm D call. Looked up from germline, CDR1 is MGHRA and CDR2 is YSYEKL. The CDR3 consists of 16 residues. Deletions cut 4 bases from V and 2 bases from J, with 15 bases between. This CDR3 is CASSLRPAGTGNTIYF. The CDR3 DNA reads TGCGCCAGCAGCCTGAGGCCAGCGGGCACTGGAAACACCATATATTTT.

The CDR3 DNA reads as TGCAGTGCTAGAGTCCCGGTCAGGGCGCTTGAAAAACTGTTTTTT. It is translated as CSARVPVRALEKLFF. The chain links TRBV20-1 to TRBJ1-4; maybe TRBD1 (5 bases). The germline gives CDR1 DFQATT, CDR2 SNEGSKA (reference sequence). This CDR3 comprises 15 residues. The germline V and J ends were trimmed by 1 base and 7 bases, with 16 bases remaining between them.

This clonotype was observed at least ten times. The chain combines TRBV20-1 with TRBJ2-7, with 7 nucleotides matching TRBD2. Per the germline V gene, CDR1 is DFQATT and CDR2 is SNEGSKA (reference sequence). The CDR3 extends over 14 amino acids. Trimming took 1 base from V and 2 from J; bases not matched to a gene: 5. The CDR3 nucleotides read TGCAGTGCTAGAGTGCTAGCGGACCCCTACGAGCAGTACTTC. The encoded protein is CSARVLADPYEQYF.

Regarding this clonotype: The junction departs from the called germline gene at one end, perhaps through a read error. The chain uses TRBV6-2 or TRBV6-3 and TRBJ2-2; D unclear. The CDR3 runs to 15 residues. Germline loops: CDR1 MNHEY, CDR2 SVGEGT. The CDR3 DNA follows: TGTGCCAGTAGTTCAAGCTGGAGAAACACAGGGGAGCTGTTTTTT. Its protein is CASSSSWRNTGELFF.

This clonotype has only a few counts. V gene TRBV28 combines with J gene TRBJ2-7, with 8 bases aligning to TRBD1. CDR1 is MDHEN and CDR2 is SYDVKM in the germline V gene. V was pared by 7 bases and J by 5 bases, with 10 bases of the junction left unmatched. This CDR3 comprises 14 residues. This CDR3 is CASTPKTGVDEQYF. Written as DNA, the CDR3 is TGTGCCAGCACTCCCAAGACAGGGGTAGACGAGCAGTACTTC.

This clonotype was seen at least ten times. The chain combines TRBV4-1 with TRBJ2-7; D is undetermined. Germline CDR1 and CDR2: MGHRA and YSYEKL. The V gene lost 0 bases and the J gene lost 1 base, with 10 bases spanning the gap. The CDR3 totals 15 residues. CDR3 coding DNA: TGCGCCAGCAGCCAAGACCGGCACCATTCCTACGAGCAGTACTTC. Translating it yields CASSQDRHHSYEQYF.

This clonotype was seen many times. The V and J genes are TRBV12-3 or TRBV12-4 and TRBJ1-5; unclear D gene. The ends were cut back, 7 bases at V and 7 bases at J, with 17 bases in the middle. This CDR3 contains 14 residues. The CDR3 spells CASTPGGERQPQHF. The DNA of the CDR3 is TGTGCCAGCACCCCCGGCGGGGAAAGGCAGCCCCAGCATTTT.

The chain recombines TRBV29-1 with TRBJ2-3, with D possibly matching TRBD1 (7 bases). The CDR3 consists of 13 residues. Germline CDR1 reads SQVTM; CDR2 reads ANQGSEA. Trimming cost V 3 bases and J 2 bases, with 9 bases left between them. CDR3: CSVEEGATDTQYF. DNA of the CDR3: TGCAGCGTTGAGGAGGGGGCCACAGATACGCAGTATTTT.

As concerns this clonotype: A read error may explain this, as a much larger clone is one base away. V and J are TRBV20-1 and TRBJ1-1, with D hard to call. CDR1 and CDR2 (germline): DFQATT, SNEGSKA (reference sequence). The CDR3 runs to 11 residues. CDR3 in amino acids: CSVRESTEAFF. The CDR3 DNA sequence: TGCAGTGTTAGAGAGAGCACTGAAGCTTTCTTT.

The V gene is TRBV6-5, the J gene TRBJ2-7; 9 positions agree with TRBD2. Unmatched junction bases numbered 9, after V lost 8 bases and J lost 4 bases. Germline CDR1 reads MNHEY; CDR2 reads SVGAGI. This CDR3 region has 14 residues. The DNA of the CDR3 is TGTGCCAGCGGCCTCGTCAGCGGGAGGTACGAGCAGTACTTC. Translated, it gives CASGLVSGRYEQYF.

About this clonotype: At one end the junction does not follow the germline gene, possibly because of a read error. The CDR3 sequence is CASSFPGAGSNQPQHF. The DNA for the CDR3 is TGTGCCAGTAGTTTTCCGGGGGCAGGAAGCAATCAGCCCCAGCATTTT. The chain links TRBV28 to TRBJ1-5, with a weak D call TRBD1 (6 bases). This CDR3 has 16 amino acids. Germline CDR1 is MDHEN and CDR2 is SYDVKM.

Points on this clonotype: Lacking the conserved final phenylalanine or tryptophan, this CDR3 likely reflects a read error. The chain recombines TRBV29-1 with TRBJ2-7; TRBD2 might be the D (7 bases). From germline, CDR1 is SQVTM and CDR2 ANQGSEA. The CDR3 has 15 residues. CDR3: CRAIRGGQGSHEQYS. In nucleotides, the CDR3 is TGCAGAGCAATAAGGGGGGGACAAGGTTCCCACGAGCAGTACTCC.

This clonotype was observed many times. This chain connects TRBV12-3 or TRBV12-4 to TRBJ2-1, with 7 bases that match TRBD1. The CDR3 covers 14 residues. The J segment lost 5 bases and the V segment lost 7 bases, leaving 8 bases of the junction unmatched. The CDR3 reads CASMLKGQNNEQFF. The CDR3 bases are TGTGCCAGCATGTTAAAGGGACAGAACAATGAGCAGTTCTTC.

This clonotype occurred once. The CDR3 end shows no conserved phenylalanine or tryptophan, and so a read error is likely. The V gene is TRBV29-1, the J gene TRBJ1-5; the D is unclear. CDR3 size: 14 residues. Trimming left V 5 bases short and J 2 bases short, with 13 bases between. The V gene's germline CDR1 is SQVTM and CDR2 ANQGSEA. The CDR3 sequence: CSVNPGWGNQPQHL. CDR3 DNA: TGCAGCGTTAACCCAGGTTGGGGCAATCAGCCCCAGCATCTT.

Concerning this clonotype itself: Since the CDR3 does not end with the conserved phenylalanine or tryptophan, this likely comes from a read error. V and J are TRBV5-4 and TRBJ2-2, with D possibly being TRBD2 (6 bases). Germline CDR1 SGHNT, CDR2 YYREEE (reference sequence). The CDR3 is made up of 19 amino acids. Between the trimmed V and J ends, which lost 4 bases and 8 bases, there was a span of 30 bases. This chain's CDR3 is CASSIGVGGGTAVAGELFL. DNA of the CDR3: TGTGCCAGCAGCATAGGGGTTGGTGGCGGGACGGCCGTAGCAGGGGAGCTGTTTCTT.